Only one count was recorded for the clone carrying this T cell receptor (beta chain). The repertoire was sequenced with immunoSEQ multiplex PCR; TCRdb's copy has only in-frame clones and lacks some. The sample shows approximately 250,000 clones, around nine tenths of them seen only once. This sample was taken from a study of blood T cell repertoires in COVID-19. Specimen: peripheral blood. The sequence was collected from a woman in her sixties who had recovered from COVID-19.

CDR3 residues: CASSLATGENYGYTF. CDR3 DNA: TGCGCCAGCAGCTTGGCGACAGGAGAAAACTATGGCTACACCTTC. The chain carries TRBV5-1 and TRBJ1-2, with D possibly being TRBD1 (6 bases). The germline gives CDR1 SGHRS, CDR2 YFSETQ. V was cut by 0 bases and J by 2 bases, with 11 bases left in between. The CDR3 is 15 amino acids.